Listed below are T cell receptor beta chains from one sample, sequenced in a study of CD8 T cells in Susac syndrome. TCRdb analysed the immunoSEQ multiplex PCR reads with MiXCR anew, one entry per CDR3 protein. The data hold about 200,000 distinct CDR3 sequences, with roughly 90% observed a single time. Sequencing was performed on CD4+ T cells from PBMCs. The receptor source for this set is a human donor with Susac syndrome. Both conserved end residues are part of each CDR3.

CAWSRGQNTEAFF	TRBV30	TRBJ1-1
CASSEVVEKLFF	TRBV10-2	TRBJ1-4
CASSRRGQYQPQHF	TRBV2	TRBJ1-5
CASRPGLAGAYEQYF	TRBV6-6	TRBJ2-7
CAIRGEKETQYF	TRBV10-3	TRBJ2-5
CASSYTVRATNEKLFF	TRBV6-5	TRBJ1-4
CASRGDRFLAKNIQYF	TRBV2	TRBJ2-4
CASSPGGRVQYF	TRBV18	TRBJ2-5
CASSRSGPSYEQYF	TRBV12-3/TRBV12-4	TRBJ2-7
CASSASRSWVLNEQFF	TRBV28	TRBJ2-1
CASSRSLGGGGEQYF	TRBV5-1	TRBJ2-7
CASSYSERGATDTQYF	TRBV6-5	TRBJ2-3
CASSSRAQETQYF	TRBV7-3	TRBJ2-5
CASSSTQTYEQYF	TRBV12-3/TRBV12-4	TRBJ2-7
CASSGILDPYNEQFF	TRBV10-1	TRBJ2-1
CASSAETSGILTQYF	TRBV9	TRBJ2-5
CSARAGQGGQPQHF	TRBV20-1	TRBJ1-5
CSVATYGQGFKTQYF	TRBV29-1	TRBJ2-5
CASSESTWQGAFTDTQYF	TRBV10-2	TRBJ2-3
CASSLGTGGAPEQYF	TRBV11-2	TRBJ2-7
CASSSWTSSTDTQYF	TRBV7-9	TRBJ2-3
CASSLGQSRNTIYF	TRBV7-9	TRBJ1-3
CASSLSYGAGVRDEQFF	TRBV5-1	TRBJ2-1
CASSPQEGGSTYNEQFF	TRBV19	TRBJ2-1
CAQHGSNYGYTF	TRBV12-3/TRBV12-4	TRBJ1-2
CATVGLAPDTQYF	TRBV10-3	TRBJ2-3
CSATLMTGIQETQYF	TRBV20-1	TRBJ2-5
CAISVGLAGGDTQYF	TRBV10-3	TRBJ2-3
CASSSPGLADEQFF	TRBV5-1	TRBJ2-1
CASSFAGSYNEQFF	TRBV7-3	TRBJ2-1
CASRLKWGSGNTIYF	TRBV5-1	TRBJ1-3
CASRGQGEFHEQYF	TRBV19	TRBJ2-7
CASSRLTRDRYEQYF	TRBV5-6	TRBJ2-7
CASSEDRGGYGYTF	TRBV5-6	TRBJ1-2
CASREIQGIGPEAFF	TRBV11-2	TRBJ1-1
CASSVGQINTGELFF	TRBV5-1	TRBJ2-2